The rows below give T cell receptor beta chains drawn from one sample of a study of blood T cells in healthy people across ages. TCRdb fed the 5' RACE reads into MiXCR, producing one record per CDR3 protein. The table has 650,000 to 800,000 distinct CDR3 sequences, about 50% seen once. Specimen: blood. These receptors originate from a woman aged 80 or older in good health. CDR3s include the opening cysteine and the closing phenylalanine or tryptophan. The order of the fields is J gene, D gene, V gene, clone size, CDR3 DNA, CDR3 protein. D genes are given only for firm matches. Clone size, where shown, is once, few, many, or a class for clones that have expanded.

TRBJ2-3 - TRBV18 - TGTGCCAGCTCACCACGGGTTCCTGTCCAGTATACGCAGTATTTT CASSPRVPVQYTQYF
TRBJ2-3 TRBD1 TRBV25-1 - TGTGCCAGCAGTGAATATGCGACAGGGGATAGCACAGATACGCAGTATTTT CASSEYATGDSTDTQYF
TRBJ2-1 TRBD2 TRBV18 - TGTGCCAGCTCAATATCCGGGACTATCAGTGGTGAGCAGTTCTTC CASSISGTISGEQFF
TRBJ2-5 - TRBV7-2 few TGTGCCAGCAGCCCGCGACTCTACAATGAGCAGTACTTC CASSPRLYNEQYF
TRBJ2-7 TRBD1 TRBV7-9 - TGTGCCAGCACCAGGACAGGGGGCTACGAGCAGTACTTC CASTRTGGYEQYF
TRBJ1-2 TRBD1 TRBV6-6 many TGTGCCAGCAGTTACTCCATTGACAGGGGAGGGTATGGCTACACCTTC CASSYSIDRGGYGYTF
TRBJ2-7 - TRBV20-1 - TGCAGTGCTGACCCTCTCGGGCGGCAGACCTCCTACGAGCAGTACTTC CSADPLGRQTSYEQYF
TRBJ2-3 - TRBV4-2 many TGTGCCAGCAGTCCTCATCGGGGCACCTTAACAGATACGCAGTATTTT CASSPHRGTLTDTQYF
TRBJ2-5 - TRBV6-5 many TGTGCCAGCAGTTACGCCCTAGCATCAGAGACCCAGTACTTC CASSYALASETQYF
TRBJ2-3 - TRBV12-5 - TGTGCTAGTGGTTTGGACCTAGACACCTACACAGATACGCAGTATTTT CASGLDLDTYTDTQYF
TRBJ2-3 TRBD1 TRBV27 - TGTGCCAGCAAGGACAGGATTTTTGAGACGCAGTATTTT CASKDRIFETQYF
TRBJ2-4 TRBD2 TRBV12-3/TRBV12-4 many TGTGCCAGCAGTTTAGGAGGCGGGAGGTACATTAAAAACATTCAGTACTTC CASSLGGGRYIKNIQYF
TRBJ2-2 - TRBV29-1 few TGCAGCGTTGGCAGGGGTGTAAACACCGGGGAGCTGTTTTTT CSVGRGVNTGELFF
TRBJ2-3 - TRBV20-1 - TGCAGTGCCACGTACAAGGGCACAGATACGCAGTATTTT CSATYKGTDTQYF
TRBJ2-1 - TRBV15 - TGTGCCACCAGCAGAGCTGGACTCCCCAATGAGCAGTTCTTC CATSRAGLPNEQFF
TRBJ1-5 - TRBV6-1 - TGTGCCAGCAGGACCTTGGGGGCGCCGGGTCAGCCCCAGCATTTT CASRTLGAPGQPQHF
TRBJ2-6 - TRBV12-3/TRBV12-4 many TGTGCCAGCAGTTTTGCTACGTCGGGGGCCAACGTCCTGACTTTC CASSFATSGANVLTF
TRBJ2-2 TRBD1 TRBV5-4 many TGTGCCAGCAGCTCCGGGACAGTGAACACCGGGGAGCTGTTTTTT CASSSGTVNTGELFF
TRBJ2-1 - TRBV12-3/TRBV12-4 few TGTGCCAGCAGTTTAAAGACTACCCTTGGAGGGCAGTTCTTC CASSLKTTLGGQFF
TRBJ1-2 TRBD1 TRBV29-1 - TGCAGCGTAATACAGGGGGGAGCATCGGCTGAAGGCTACACCTTC CSVIQGGASAEGYTF
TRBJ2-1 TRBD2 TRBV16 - TGTGCCAGCAGCCAATGGATGGCTAGCGGGGGGGACAATGAGCAGTTCTTC CASSQWMASGGDNEQFF
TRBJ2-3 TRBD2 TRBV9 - TGTGCCAGCAGCGGATTGACTAGCGGGGGGGCAAGGGATACGCAGTATTTT CASSGLTSGGARDTQYF
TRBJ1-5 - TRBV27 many TGTGCCAGCAGTCGTCAGGGGAGGAGCAATCAGCCCCAGCATTTT CASSRQGRSNQPQHF
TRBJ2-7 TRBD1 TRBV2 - TGTGCCAGCCATAACCCGGGACAGGCCCTCTCCGAGCAGTACTTC CASHNPGQALSEQYF
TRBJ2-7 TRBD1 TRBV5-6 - TGTGCCAGCAGCACACCGGGACAGGGCTACGAGCAGTACTTC CASSTPGQGYEQYF
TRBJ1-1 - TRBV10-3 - TGTGCCATCACAAAGTCCGGACTAAACACTGAAGCTTTCTTT CAITKSGLNTEAFF
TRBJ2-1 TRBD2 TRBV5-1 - TGCGCCAGCAGCTTATCAGCTAGCGGGGGGGTTACCTACAATGAGCAGTTCTTC CASSLSASGGVTYNEQFF
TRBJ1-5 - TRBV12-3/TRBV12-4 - TGTGCCAGCAGGCTTGGGCATCAGCCCCAGCATTTT CASRLGHQPQHF
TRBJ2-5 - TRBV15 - TGTGCCACCAGCAGAGATCAGGGATACCAAGAGACCCAGTACTTC CATSRDQGYQETQYF
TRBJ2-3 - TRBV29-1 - TGCAGCGTCCTCCGACAGGCTAGCACAGATACGCAGTATTTT CSVLRQASTDTQYF
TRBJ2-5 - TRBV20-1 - TGCAGTGCTAGACCCAGGCGAGGGGAACAAGAGACCCAGTACTTC CSARPRRGEQETQYF
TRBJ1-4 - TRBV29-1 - TGCAGCGTCGCGGGGGGGCCCGGGGATGAAGAACTGTTTTTT CSVAGGPGDEELFF
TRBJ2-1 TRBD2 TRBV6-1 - TGTGCCAGCAGTGATCGGTTCAGCGGGAAGGTTTACAATGAGCAGTTCTTC CASSDRFSGKVYNEQFF